The 11 T cell receptor beta chains below all came from one sample that was sequenced in a study of identical twins. Each CDR3 protein gets one entry after TCRdb re-called the 5' RACE reads with MiXCR. The sample records approximately 700,000 distinct CDR3 sequences, 15% to 20% being singletons. These records were also assigned to another study, of T cells expressing NK-cell markers.

The sequenced sample consisted of PBMCs. The receptors come from a woman in her late teens or twenties in good health.

The CDR3 bases are TGCGCCAGCAGCAACTTAGGGTTATCCTATAATTCACCCCTCCACTTT. Its translation is CASSNLGLSYNSPLHF. This sequence joins TRBV5-1 and TRBJ1-6; D remains unclear. Germline V gene sequence: CDR1 SGHRS, CDR2 YFSETQ. This CDR3 is built from 16 residues. The V gene lost 4 bases and the J gene lost 1 base, with 12 bases spanning the gap. The full variable domain, rest sourced from reference TRBV5-1 and TRBJ1-6, is KAGVTQTPRYLIKTRGQQVTLSCSPISGHRSVSWYQQTPGQGLQFLFEYFSETQRNKGNFPGRFSGRQFSNSRSEMNVSTLELGDSALYLCASSNLGLSYNSPLHFGNGTRLTVT.

This clonotype was detected a few times. This chain links TRBV5-1 with TRBJ2-1; D is uncertain. Per germline, CDR1 SGHRS and CDR2 YFSETQ. The CDR3 runs 14 residues. V was cut by 0 bases and J by 13 bases, with 17 bases left in between. This chain's CDR3 is CASSLVSGRGEQFF. The CDR3 DNA reads TGCGCCAGCAGCTTGGTATCAGGCCGAGGTGAACAGTTCTTC.

The table lists this clonotype with a few counts. CDR3 region: CSARRGMDEKLFF. CDR3 bases: TGCAGTGCTAGGAGGGGGATGGATGAAAAACTGTTTTTT. The genes are TRBV20-1 and TRBJ1-4, with D possibly being TRBD1 (6 bases). CDR3 length equals 13 residues. V was pared by 3 bases and J by 6 bases, with 11 bases between. CDR1 and CDR2 from the germline V gene are DFQATT and SNEGSKA (reference sequence).

This clonotype came up many times. J is TRBJ2-3 and V is TRBV6-2 or TRBV6-3; 7 bases map to TRBD2. From germline, CDR1 is MNHEY and CDR2 SVGEGT. Trimming removed 2 bases from V and 4 bases from J; junction bases left unmatched: 3. The CDR3 has 14 residues. This CDR3 is CASSYGRESDTQYF. The DNA of the CDR3 is TGTGCCAGCAGTTACGGGCGGGAGTCAGATACGCAGTATTTT.

The chain has TRBV5-1 and TRBJ2-7; D gene unclear. Germline V gene data show CDR1 as SGHRS and CDR2 as YFSETQ. Deletions cut 9 bases from V and 5 bases from J, with 9 bases between. The CDR3 runs 10 residues. This chain's CDR3 is CAMPRHEQYF. The CDR3 DNA is TGCGCCATGCCGAGACACGAGCAGTACTTC.

The V call is TRBV5-1, the J call TRBJ1-6; maybe TRBD1 (6 bases). Trimming removed 1 base at V and 0 bases at J, with 8 bases between. CDR1 and CDR2 (germline): SGHRS, YFSETQ. This CDR3 is built from 16 residues. The CDR3, as DNA: TGCGCCAGCAGCTTGCCGGGGGCCTCCTATAATTCACCCCTCCACTTT. Amino acids: CASSLPGASYNSPLHF.

The genes are TRBV7-9 and TRBJ1-4, with 10 positions matching TRBD1. The CDR3 totals 15 residues. Germline CDR1 SEHNR, CDR2 FQNEAQ (reference sequence). The V and J ends lost 5 bases and 6 bases, in that order; junction bases with no gene match: 6. CDR3 DNA sequence: TGTGCCAGCAGCCCTCCGGGACAGGGGCATGAAAAACTGTTTTTT. This gives the protein CASSPPGQGHEKLFF.

This clonotype showed up just a few times. The chain carries TRBV20-1 and TRBJ1-5; no definite D call. Germline assignment: CDR1 DFQATT and CDR2 SNEGSKA (reference sequence). The CDR3 extends over 16 amino acids. Trimming took 6 bases from V and 0 from J, leaving 18 bases between them. CDR3 amino acids: CSATETRLISNQPQHF. The CDR3 coding sequence is TGCAGTGCAACGGAAACGAGACTGATTAGCAATCAGCCCCAGCATTTT.

This clonotype was seen more than once but under ten times. V usage is TRBV6-2 or TRBV6-3 and J usage is TRBJ1-1; the D gene is possibly TRBD1 (5 bases). In germline, CDR1 is MNHEY, CDR2 SVGEGT. V lost 0 bases and J lost 5, with 10 bases in between. CDR3 length: 14 residues. The CDR3: CASSYSVQGTEAFF. The CDR3, as DNA: TGTGCCAGCAGTTACTCGGTCCAGGGAACTGAAGCTTTCTTT.

This clonotype was detected a few times. This chain's CDR3 is CSASIQGNTGELFF. For the CDR3, the DNA is TGCAGTGCTAGCATACAGGGGAACACCGGGGAGCTGTTTTTT. V is TRBV20-1 and J is TRBJ2-2; D may be TRBD1 (6 bases). The CDR3 runs 14 residues. The germline V gene has CDR1 DFQATT and CDR2 SNEGSKA (reference sequence). With 3 bases removed from V and 1 base from J, the gap between germline ends came to 9 bases.

A few counts support this clonotype. This chain connects TRBV30 to TRBJ1-1; D is undetermined. Per the germline V gene, CDR1 is GTSNPN and CDR2 is SVGIG (reference sequence). V lost 2 bases, J lost 0 bases, and 7 bases lay in between. This CDR3 comprises 13 residues. In nucleotides, the CDR3 is TGTGCCTGGAGTTCCCACATGAACACTGAAGCTTTCTTT. Translation gives CAWSSHMNTEAFF.